One sample yielded the 5 T cell receptor beta chains listed below, sequenced in a study of radiotherapy plus CTLA-4 blockade in lung cancer. Repertoires were generated with immunoSEQ multiplex PCR, while TCRdb's copy carries only in-frame clones and drops some. Altogether more than 50,000 clones are present, 70% to 80% being singletons, with the ten largest covering about 3.1%. Material: peripheral blood, obtained from a patient treated with radiotherapy plus ipilimumab. The receptors stem from a human donor with non-small cell lung cancer who had a complete response to radiotherapy plus ipilimumab.

This clone was seen a single time. The chain joins TRBV2 to TRBJ2-7, with D possibly TRBD2 on 6 matching bases. The CDR3 runs 15 residues. Germline-derived CDR1 and CDR2 are SNHLY and FYNNEI. V was trimmed by 7 bases and J by 0 bases, leaving 16 bases between them. CDR3 in amino acids: CASNVGGVSSYEQYF. In nucleotides, the CDR3 is TGTGCCAGCAATGTCGGGGGTGTCAGCTCCTACGAGCAGTACTTC. The whole variable domain, remainder taken from reference TRBV2 and TRBJ2-7, is EPEVTQTPSHQVTQMGQEVILRCVPISNHLYFYWYRQILGQKVEFLVSFYNNEISEKSEIFDDQFSVERPDGSNFTLKIRSTKLEDSAMYFCASNVGGVSSYEQYFGPGTRLTVT.

The chain employs TRBV19 and TRBJ2-3, with TRBD2 as a possible D gene (5 bases). Germline CDR1 is LNHDA and CDR2 is SQIVND (reference sequence). Trimming cost V 7 bases and J 2 bases, with 13 bases left between them. There are 14 residues in the CDR3. The CDR3 protein is CASNERRNTDTQYF. The CDR3, as DNA: TGTGCCAGTAATGAGCGGAGGAACACAGATACGCAGTATTTT.

J is TRBJ2-5 and V is TRBV11-2; TRBD2 aligns across 10 bases. The CDR3 contains 16 residues. V lost 1 base, J lost 3 bases, and 5 bases stayed unmatched. Germline CDR1 and CDR2: SGHAT and FQNNGV. CDR3 DNA: TGTGCCAGCAGCTTAGGTCCTAGCGGGGGAGAAGAGACCCAGTACTTC. Residues: CASSLGPSGGEETQYF.

The V call is TRBV2, the J call TRBJ2-1, with a weak D call TRBD2 (6 bases). CDR1 and CDR2 (germline): SNHLY, FYNNEI. The CDR3 consists of 17 residues. V was shortened by 6 bases and J by 0 bases, with 18 bases between the two germline ends. CDR3 coding DNA: TGTGCCAGCAGACTTTTAGAGTTCGGGAGCTCCTACAATGAGCAGTTCTTC. Protein product: CASRLLEFGSSYNEQFF.

The chain couples TRBV7-6 to TRBJ2-7; 10 bases match TRBD1. Germline V CDR1 and CDR2: SGHVS, FNYEAQ. The ends lost 1 base at V and 7 bases at J; junction bases unmatched: 7. The CDR3 loop spans 15 amino acids. The CDR3: CASSLGEDRGGEQYF. CDR3 nucleotides: TGTGCCAGCAGCTTAGGGGAGGACAGGGGGGGAGAGCAGTACTTC. The full variable domain, in which reference TRBV7-6 and TRBJ2-7 provide the parts outside the CDR3, is GAGVSQSPRYKVTKRGQDVALRCDPISGHVSLYWYRQALGQGPEFLTYFNYEAQQDKSGLPNDRFSAERPEGSISTLTIQRTEQRDSAMYRCASSLGEDRGGEQYFGPGTRLTVT.